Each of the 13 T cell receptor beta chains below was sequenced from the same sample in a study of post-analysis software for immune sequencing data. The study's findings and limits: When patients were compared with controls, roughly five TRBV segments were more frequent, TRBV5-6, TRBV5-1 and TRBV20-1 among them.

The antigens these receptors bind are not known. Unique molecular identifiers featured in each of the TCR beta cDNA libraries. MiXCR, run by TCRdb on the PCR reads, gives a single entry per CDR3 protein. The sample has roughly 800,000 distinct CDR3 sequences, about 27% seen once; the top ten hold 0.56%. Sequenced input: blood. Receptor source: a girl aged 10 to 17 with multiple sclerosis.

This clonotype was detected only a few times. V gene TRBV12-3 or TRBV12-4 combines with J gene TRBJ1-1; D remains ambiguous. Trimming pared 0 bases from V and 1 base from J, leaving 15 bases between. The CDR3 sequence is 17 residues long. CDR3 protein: CASSLALQARTNTEAFF. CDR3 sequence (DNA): TGTGCCAGCAGTTTAGCGCTGCAGGCCCGAACGAACACTGAAGCTTTCTTT.

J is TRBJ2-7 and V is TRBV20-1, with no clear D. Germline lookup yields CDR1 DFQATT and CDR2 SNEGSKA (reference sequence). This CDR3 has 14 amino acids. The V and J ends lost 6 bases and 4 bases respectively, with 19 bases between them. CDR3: CSAPYNVGTYEQYF. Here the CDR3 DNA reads TGCAGTGCGCCTTACAACGTAGGTACTTACGAGCAGTACTTC.

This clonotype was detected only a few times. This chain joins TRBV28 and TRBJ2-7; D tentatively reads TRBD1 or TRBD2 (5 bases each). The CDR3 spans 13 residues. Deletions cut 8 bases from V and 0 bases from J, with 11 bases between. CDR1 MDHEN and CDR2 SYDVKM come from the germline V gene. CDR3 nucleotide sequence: TGTGCCAGCGCAGGGACGGTCTCCTACGAGCAGTACTTC. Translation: CASAGTVSYEQYF.

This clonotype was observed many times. The CDR3 reads CASSLNLAGGSYEQYF. CDR3 sequence (DNA): TGCGCCAGCAGCCTAAACCTAGCGGGAGGGTCCTACGAGCAGTACTTC. The chain couples TRBV4-3 to TRBJ2-7, with 12 bases fitting TRBD2. Germline-derived CDR1 and CDR2 are LGHNA and YSLEER. There are 16 residues in the CDR3. Trimming took 4 bases from V and 1 from J; bases not matched to a gene: 5.

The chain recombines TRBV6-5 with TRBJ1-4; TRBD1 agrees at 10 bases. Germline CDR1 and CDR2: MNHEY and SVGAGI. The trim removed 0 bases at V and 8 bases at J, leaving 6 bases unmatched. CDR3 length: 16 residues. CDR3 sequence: CASSYSIGTGVEKLFF. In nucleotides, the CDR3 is TGTGCCAGCAGTTACTCGATTGGGACAGGGGTCGAAAAACTGTTTTTT.

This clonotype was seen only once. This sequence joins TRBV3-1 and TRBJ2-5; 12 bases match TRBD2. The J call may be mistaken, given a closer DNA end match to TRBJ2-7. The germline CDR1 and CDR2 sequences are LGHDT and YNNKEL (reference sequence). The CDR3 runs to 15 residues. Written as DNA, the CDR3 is TGTGCCAGCAGCCGAAAACTAGCGGGGGGATACGAGCAGTACTTC. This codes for CASSRKLAGGYEQYF.

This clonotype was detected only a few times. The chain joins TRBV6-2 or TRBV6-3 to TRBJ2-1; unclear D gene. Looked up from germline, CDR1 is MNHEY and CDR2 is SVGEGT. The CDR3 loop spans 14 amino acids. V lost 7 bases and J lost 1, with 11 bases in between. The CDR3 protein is CASTRAQSYNEQFF. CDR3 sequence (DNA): TGTGCCAGCACCCGGGCACAGTCCTACAATGAGCAGTTCTTC.

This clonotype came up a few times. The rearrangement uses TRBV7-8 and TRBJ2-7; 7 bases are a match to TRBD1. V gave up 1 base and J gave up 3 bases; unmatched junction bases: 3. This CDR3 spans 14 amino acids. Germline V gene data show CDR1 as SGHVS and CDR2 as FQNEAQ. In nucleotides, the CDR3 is TGTGCCAGCAGCTTAGGGGACAGCGGCTACGAGCAGTACTTC. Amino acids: CASSLGDSGYEQYF. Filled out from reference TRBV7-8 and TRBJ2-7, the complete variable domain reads GAGVSQSPRYKVAKRGQDVALRCDPISGHVSLFWYQQALGQGPEFLTYFQNEAQLDKSGLPSDRFFAERPEGSVSTLKIQRTQQEDSAVYLCASSLGDSGYEQYFGPGTRLTVT.

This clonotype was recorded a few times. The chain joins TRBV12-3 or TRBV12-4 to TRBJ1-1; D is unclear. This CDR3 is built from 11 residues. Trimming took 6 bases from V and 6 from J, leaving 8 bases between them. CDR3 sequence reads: CASSPQPEAFF. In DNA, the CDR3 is TGTGCCAGCAGCCCCCAACCTGAAGCTTTCTTT.

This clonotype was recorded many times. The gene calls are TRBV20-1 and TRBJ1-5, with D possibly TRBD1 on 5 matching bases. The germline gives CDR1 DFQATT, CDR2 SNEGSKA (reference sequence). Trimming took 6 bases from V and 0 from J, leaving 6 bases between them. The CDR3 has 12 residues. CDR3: CSATDSNQPQHF. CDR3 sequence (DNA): TGCAGTGCGACAGATAGCAATCAGCCCCAGCATTTT.

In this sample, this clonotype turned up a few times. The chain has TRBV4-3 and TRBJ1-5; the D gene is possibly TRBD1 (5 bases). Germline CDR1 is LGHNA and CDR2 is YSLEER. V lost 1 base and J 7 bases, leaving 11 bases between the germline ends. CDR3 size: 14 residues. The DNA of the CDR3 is TGCGCCAGCAGCCAAGGAAGGGGATGGCAGCCCCAGCATTTT. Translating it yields CASSQGRGWQPQHF.

CDR3 nucleotide sequence: TGCGCCAGCAGGCGGGACAGGGCTAATTCACCCCTCCACTTT. Translated, it gives CASRRDRANSPLHF. J is TRBJ1-6 and V is TRBV5-1, with 9 bases matching TRBD1. Germline CDR1 reads SGHRS; CDR2 reads YFSETQ. Trimming removed 5 bases from V and 6 bases from J; junction bases left unmatched: 3. This CDR3 is 14 amino acids long.

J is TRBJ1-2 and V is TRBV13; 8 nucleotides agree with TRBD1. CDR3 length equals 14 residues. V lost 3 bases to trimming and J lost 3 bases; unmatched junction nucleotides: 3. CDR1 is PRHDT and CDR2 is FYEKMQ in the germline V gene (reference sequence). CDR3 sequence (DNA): TGTGCCAGCAGCTTCGGACAGGGTGACTATGGCTACACCTTC. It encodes CASSFGQGDYGYTF. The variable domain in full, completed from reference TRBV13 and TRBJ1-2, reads AAGVIQSPRHLIKEKRETATLKCYPIPRHDTVYWYQQGPGQDPQFLISFYEKMQSDKGSIPDRFSAQQFSDYHSELNMSSLELGDSALYFCASSFGQGDYGYTFGSGTRLTVV.